The rows below give T cell receptor beta chains drawn from one sample of a study of neoadjuvant anti-PD-1 for oral cavity cancer. Only in-frame clones appear in the TCRdb table, and some are missing; sequencing was by immunoSEQ multiplex PCR. Among about 14,000 clones listed, approximately 71% were seen once. The input for sequencing was PBMCs, taken before nivolumab (anti-PD-1) treatment. These receptors were collected from a person aged 40 to 85 with oral cavity squamous cell carcinoma. Each CDR3 is given with its conserved first and last residue. The D gene is left open where the match is weak. Rows may omit the clone size; those that give it use once, few, many or a size class.

V	D	size	J	CDR3	DNA
TRBV7-3	TRBD2	-	TRBJ2-1	CASSWGGLAGGPSGDEQFF	TGTGCCAGCAGCTGGGGCGGGCTAGCGGGAGGGCCTTCAGGGGATGAGCAGTTCTTC
TRBV27	-	-	TRBJ2-6	CASSVGPGANVLTF	TGTGCCAGCAGTGTTGGTCCCGGGGCCAACGTCCTGACTTTC
TRBV29-1	-	few	TRBJ1-1	CSVVAGTNTEAFF	TGCAGCGTTGTAGCGGGGACGAACACTGAAGCTTTCTTT
TRBV11-2	TRBD1	-	TRBJ1-2	CASSLVSDRGRGGYTF	TGTGCCAGCAGCTTAGTCTCTGACAGGGGGCGAGGGGGCTACACCTTC
TRBV7-9	-	-	TRBJ2-7	CASSLFPSEQYF	TGTGCCAGCAGCTTATTTCCTTCCGAGCAGTACTTC
TRBV9	-	once	TRBJ2-3	CASSVESGARYSTDTQYF	TGTGCCAGCAGCGTAGAGAGTGGGGCTAGATACAGCACAGATACGCAGTATTTT
TRBV30	TRBD2	-	TRBJ2-1	CAWRSASGGYNEQFF	TGTGCCTGGAGGAGTGCCAGCGGGGGATACAATGAGCAGTTCTTC
TRBV5-1	-	few	TRBJ1-1	CASSLVADTEAFF	TGCGCCAGCAGCTTGGTTGCTGACACTGAAGCTTTCTTT
TRBV29-1	-	-	TRBJ2-2	CSVNRNTGELFF	TGCAGCGTTAACCGAAACACCGGGGAGCTGTTTTTT
TRBV19	TRBD1	once	TRBJ1-2	CASSLAGGNYGYTF	TGTGCCAGTAGTTTAGCAGGGGGCAACTATGGCTACACCTTC
TRBV7-9	-	-	TRBJ1-2	CASSLEDPGNYGYTF	TGTGCCAGCAGCTTAGAGGATCCAGGGAACTATGGCTACACCTTC
TRBV6-1	-	-	TRBJ2-7	CASRTTLYEQYF	TGTGCCAGCAGGACGACACTTTACGAGCAGTACTTC
TRBV27	-	once	TRBJ2-3	CASSLTGSTDTQYF	TGTGCCAGCAGTTTGACAGGTTCCACAGATACGCAGTATTTT
TRBV7-8	-	few	TRBJ2-1	CASSFRDTYNEQFF	TGTGCCAGCAGCTTCCGGGACACCTACAATGAGCAGTTCTTC
TRBV10-1	-	few	TRBJ2-2	CASSRQENGELFF	TGCGCCAGCAGTCGACAGGAGAACGGGGAGCTGTTTTTT
TRBV5-1	-	-	TRBJ2-3	CASSSQGPPDTQYF	TGCGCCAGCAGCTCACAGGGACCCCCAGATACGCAGTATTTT